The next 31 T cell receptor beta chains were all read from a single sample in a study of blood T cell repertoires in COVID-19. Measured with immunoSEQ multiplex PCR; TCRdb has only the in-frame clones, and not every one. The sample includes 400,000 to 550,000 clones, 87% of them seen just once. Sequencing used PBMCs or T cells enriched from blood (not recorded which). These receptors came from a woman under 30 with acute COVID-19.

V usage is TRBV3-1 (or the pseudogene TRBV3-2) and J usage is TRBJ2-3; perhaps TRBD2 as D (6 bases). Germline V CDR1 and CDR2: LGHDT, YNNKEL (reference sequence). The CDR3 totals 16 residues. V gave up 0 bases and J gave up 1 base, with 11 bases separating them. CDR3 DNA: TGTGCCAGCAGCCAAGATGGGCCGGGAGGCACAGATACGCAGTATTTT. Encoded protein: CASSQDGPGGTDTQYF.

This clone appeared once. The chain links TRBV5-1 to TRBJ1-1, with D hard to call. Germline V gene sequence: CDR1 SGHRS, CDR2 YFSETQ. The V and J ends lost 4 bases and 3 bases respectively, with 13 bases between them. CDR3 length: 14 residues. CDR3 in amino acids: CASSLGRADTEAFF. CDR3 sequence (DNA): TGCGCCAGCAGCCTAGGAAGAGCGGACACTGAAGCTTTCTTT.

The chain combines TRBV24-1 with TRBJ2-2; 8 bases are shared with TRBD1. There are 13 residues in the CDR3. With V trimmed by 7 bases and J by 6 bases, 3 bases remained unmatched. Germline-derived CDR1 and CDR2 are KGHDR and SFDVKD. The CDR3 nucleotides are TGTGCCACCAGACAGGGGGACGCCGGGGAGCTGTTTTTT. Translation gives CATRQGDAGELFF.

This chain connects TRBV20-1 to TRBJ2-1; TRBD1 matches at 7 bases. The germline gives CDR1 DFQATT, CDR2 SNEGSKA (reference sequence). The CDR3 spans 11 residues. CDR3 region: CSTDRVGEQFF. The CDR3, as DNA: TGCAGCACTGACAGGGTGGGTGAGCAGTTCTTC.

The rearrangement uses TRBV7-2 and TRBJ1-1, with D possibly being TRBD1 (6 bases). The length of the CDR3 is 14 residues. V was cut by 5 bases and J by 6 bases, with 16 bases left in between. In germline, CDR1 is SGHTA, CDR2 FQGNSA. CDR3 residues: CASSPENRVPEAFF. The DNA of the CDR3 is TGTGCCAGCAGCCCAGAAAACAGGGTTCCTGAAGCTTTCTTT.

For the CDR3, the DNA is TGCGCCAGCAGCCAAGACGGGCAGGGGTTCACCCTCCACTTT. The encoded protein is CASSQDGQGFTLHF. The chain recombines TRBV4-1 with TRBJ1-6, with D perhaps matching TRBD1 (6 bases). V dropped 0 bases and J dropped 14 bases, with 14 bases sitting between them. Per the germline V gene, CDR1 is MGHRA and CDR2 is YSYEKL. CDR3 length: 14 residues.

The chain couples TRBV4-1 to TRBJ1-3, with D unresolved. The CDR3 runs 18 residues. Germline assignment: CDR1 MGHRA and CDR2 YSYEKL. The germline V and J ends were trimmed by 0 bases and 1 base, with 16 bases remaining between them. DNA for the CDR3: TGCGCCAGCAGCCAAGATCAGGTAGCCGGACTTTCTGGAAACACCATATATTTT. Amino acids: CASSQDQVAGLSGNTIYF.

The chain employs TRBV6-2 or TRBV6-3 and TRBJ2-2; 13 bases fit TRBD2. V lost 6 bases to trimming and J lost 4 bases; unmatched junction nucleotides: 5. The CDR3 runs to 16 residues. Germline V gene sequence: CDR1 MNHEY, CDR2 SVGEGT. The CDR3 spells CASSVTSGRATGELFF. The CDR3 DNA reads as TGTGCCAGCAGCGTCACTAGCGGGAGGGCCACCGGGGAGCTGTTTTTT.

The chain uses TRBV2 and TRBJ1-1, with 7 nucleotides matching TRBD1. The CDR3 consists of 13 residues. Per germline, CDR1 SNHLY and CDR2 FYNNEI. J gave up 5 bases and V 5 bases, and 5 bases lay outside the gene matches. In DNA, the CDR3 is TGTGCCAGCAGTATAGGGGGCTGGACTGAAGCTTTCTTT. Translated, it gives CASSIGGWTEAFF.

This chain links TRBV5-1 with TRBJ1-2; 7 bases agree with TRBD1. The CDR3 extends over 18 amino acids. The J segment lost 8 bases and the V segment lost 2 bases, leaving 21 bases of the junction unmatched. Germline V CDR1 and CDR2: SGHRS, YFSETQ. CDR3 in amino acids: CASSFDTTGTETSWGYTF. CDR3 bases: TGCGCCAGCAGCTTCGATACCACCGGGACAGAGACTTCGTGGGGCTACACCTTC.

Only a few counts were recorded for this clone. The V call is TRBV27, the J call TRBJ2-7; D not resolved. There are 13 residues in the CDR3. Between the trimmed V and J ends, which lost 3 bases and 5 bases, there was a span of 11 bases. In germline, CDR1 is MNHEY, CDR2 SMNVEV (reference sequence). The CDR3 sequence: CASSFSQRDEQYF. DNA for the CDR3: TGTGCCAGCAGTTTTAGCCAGCGAGACGAGCAGTACTTC.

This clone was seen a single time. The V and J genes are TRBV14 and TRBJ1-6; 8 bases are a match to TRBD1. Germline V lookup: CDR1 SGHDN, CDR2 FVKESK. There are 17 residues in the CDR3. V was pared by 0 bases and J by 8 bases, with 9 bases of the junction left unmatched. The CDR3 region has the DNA TGTGCCAGCAGCCAAGATCGGACAGGGATCTCCTATTCACCCCTCCACTTT. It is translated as CASSQDRTGISYSPLHF.

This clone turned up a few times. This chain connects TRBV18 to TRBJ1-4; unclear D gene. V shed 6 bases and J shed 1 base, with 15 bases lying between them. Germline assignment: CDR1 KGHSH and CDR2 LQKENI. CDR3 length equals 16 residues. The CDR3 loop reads CASSPTVGETNEKLFF. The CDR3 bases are TGTGCCAGCTCGCCTACAGTCGGGGAAACTAATGAAAAACTGTTTTTT.

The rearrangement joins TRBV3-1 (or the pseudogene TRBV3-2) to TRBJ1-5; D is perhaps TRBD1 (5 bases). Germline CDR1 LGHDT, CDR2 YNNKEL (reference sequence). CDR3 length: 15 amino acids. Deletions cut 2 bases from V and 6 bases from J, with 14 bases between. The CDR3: CASSQFRQGGQPQHF. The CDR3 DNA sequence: TGTGCCAGCAGCCAATTTCGGCAGGGAGGTCAGCCCCAGCATTTT.

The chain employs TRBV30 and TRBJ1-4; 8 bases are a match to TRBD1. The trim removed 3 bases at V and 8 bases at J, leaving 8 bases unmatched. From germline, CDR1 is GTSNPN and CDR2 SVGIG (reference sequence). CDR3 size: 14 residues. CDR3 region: CAWSVSRGLEKLFF. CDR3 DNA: TGTGCCTGGAGCGTTTCCAGGGGGCTAGAAAAACTGTTTTTT. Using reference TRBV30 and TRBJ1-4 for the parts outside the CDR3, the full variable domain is SQTIHQWPATLVQPVGSPLSLECTVEGTSNPNLYWYRQAAGRGLQLLFYSVGIGQISSEVPQNLSASRPQDRQFILSSKKLLLSDSGFYLCAWSVSRGLEKLFFGSGTQLSVL.

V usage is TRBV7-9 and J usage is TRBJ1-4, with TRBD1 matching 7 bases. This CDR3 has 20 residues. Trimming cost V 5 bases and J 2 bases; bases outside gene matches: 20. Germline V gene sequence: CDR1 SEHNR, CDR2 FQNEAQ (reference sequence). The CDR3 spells CASSTTVDRARPWTNEKLFF. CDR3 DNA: TGTGCCAGCAGCACCACCGTAGACAGGGCTAGGCCATGGACTAATGAAAAACTGTTTTTT.

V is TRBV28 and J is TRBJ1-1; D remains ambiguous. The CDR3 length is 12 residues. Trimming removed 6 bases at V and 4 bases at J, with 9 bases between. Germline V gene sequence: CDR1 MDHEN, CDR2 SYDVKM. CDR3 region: CASSRFPTEAFF. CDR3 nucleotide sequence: TGTGCCAGCAGCCGTTTTCCCACTGAAGCTTTCTTT.

The CDR3 loop is CASSVESVGEQYF. The DNA for the CDR3 is TGTGCCAGCAGCGTAGAGAGTGTCGGCGAGCAGTACTTC. The chain joins TRBV9 to TRBJ2-7; D is unclear. Deletions cut 0 bases from V and 6 bases from J, with 10 bases between. The length of the CDR3 is 13 residues. From germline, CDR1 is SGDLS and CDR2 YYNGEE.

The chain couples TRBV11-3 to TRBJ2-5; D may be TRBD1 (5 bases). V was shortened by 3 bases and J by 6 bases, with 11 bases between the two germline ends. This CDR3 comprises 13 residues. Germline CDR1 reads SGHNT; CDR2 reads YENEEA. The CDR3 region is CASSFKGEQTQYF. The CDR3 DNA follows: TGTGCCAGCAGCTTTAAAGGGGAACAGACCCAGTACTTC.

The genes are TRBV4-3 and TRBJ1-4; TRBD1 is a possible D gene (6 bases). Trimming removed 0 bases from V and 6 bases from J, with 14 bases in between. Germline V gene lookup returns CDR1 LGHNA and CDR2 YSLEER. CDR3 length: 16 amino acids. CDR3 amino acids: CASSQDYGGADEKLFF. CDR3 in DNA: TGCGCCAGCAGCCAAGATTATGGGGGGGCGGATGAAAAACTGTTTTTT.

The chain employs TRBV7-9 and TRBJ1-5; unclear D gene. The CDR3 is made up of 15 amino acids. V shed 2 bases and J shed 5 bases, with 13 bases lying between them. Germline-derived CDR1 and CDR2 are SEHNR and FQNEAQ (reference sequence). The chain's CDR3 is CASSLNGQEDQPQHF. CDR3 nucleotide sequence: TGTGCCAGCAGCTTAAATGGCCAGGAAGATCAGCCCCAGCATTTT. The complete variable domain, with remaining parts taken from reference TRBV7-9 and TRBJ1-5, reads DTGVSQNPRHKITKRGQNVTFRCDPISEHNRLYWYRQTLGQGPEFLTYFQNEAQLEKSRLLSDRFSAERPKGSFSTLEIQRTEQGDSAMYLCASSLNGQEDQPQHFGDGTRLSIL.

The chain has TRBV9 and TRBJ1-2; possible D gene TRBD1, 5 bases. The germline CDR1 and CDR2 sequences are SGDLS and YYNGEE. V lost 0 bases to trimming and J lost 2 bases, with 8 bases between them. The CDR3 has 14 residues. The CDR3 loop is CASSVEDTNYGYTF. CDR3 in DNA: TGTGCCAGCAGCGTAGAGGACACCAACTATGGCTACACCTTC.

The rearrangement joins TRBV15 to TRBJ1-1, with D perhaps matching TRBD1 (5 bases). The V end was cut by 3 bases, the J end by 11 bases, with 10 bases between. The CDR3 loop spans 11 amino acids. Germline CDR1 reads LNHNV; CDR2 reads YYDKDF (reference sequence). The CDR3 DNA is TGTGCCACCAGCAGTGGAGGGGACGCTTTCTTT. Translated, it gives CATSSGGDAFF.

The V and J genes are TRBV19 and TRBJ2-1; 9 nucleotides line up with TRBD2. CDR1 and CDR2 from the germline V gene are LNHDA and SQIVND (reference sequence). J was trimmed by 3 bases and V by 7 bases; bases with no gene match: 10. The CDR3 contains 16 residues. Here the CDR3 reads CASTESGTSSYNEQFF. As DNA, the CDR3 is TGTGCCAGTACCGAATCCGGGACTAGCAGCTACAATGAGCAGTTCTTC.

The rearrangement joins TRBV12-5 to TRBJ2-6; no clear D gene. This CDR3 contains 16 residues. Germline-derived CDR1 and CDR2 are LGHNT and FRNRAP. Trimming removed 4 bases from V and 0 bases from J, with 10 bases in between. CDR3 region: CASGSLVFSGANVLTF. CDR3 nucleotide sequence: TGTGCTAGTGGTTCCTTAGTCTTCTCTGGGGCCAACGTCCTGACTTTC.

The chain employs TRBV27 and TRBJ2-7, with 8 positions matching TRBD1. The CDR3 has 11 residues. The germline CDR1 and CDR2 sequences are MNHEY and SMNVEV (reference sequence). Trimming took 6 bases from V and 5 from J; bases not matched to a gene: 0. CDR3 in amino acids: CASRDRDEQYF. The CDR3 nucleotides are TGTGCCAGCAGGGACAGGGACGAGCAGTACTTC.

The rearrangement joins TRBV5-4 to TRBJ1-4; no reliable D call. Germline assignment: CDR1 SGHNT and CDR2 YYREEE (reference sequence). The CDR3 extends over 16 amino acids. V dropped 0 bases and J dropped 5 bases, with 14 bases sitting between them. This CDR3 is CASSLVMEGGNEKLFF. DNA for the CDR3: TGTGCCAGCAGCTTGGTGATGGAGGGAGGGAATGAAAAACTGTTTTTT.

The CDR3 nucleotides are TGCGCCAGCAGCCAAGATGCTAGCGGGAGCATCATCGAGCAGTACTTC. Translated, it gives CASSQDASGSIIEQYF. The V and J genes are TRBV4-3 and TRBJ2-7; TRBD2 matches at 10 bases. J lost 6 bases, V lost 0 bases, and 8 bases had no gene match. Germline V lookup: CDR1 LGHNA, CDR2 YSLEER. The CDR3 spans 16 residues.

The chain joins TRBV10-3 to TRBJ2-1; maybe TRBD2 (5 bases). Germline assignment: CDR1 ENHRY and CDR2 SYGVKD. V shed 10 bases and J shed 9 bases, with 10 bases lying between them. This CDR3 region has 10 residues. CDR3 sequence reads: CATSGLEQFF. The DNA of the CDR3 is TGTGCCACGAGCGGTCTTGAGCAGTTCTTC.

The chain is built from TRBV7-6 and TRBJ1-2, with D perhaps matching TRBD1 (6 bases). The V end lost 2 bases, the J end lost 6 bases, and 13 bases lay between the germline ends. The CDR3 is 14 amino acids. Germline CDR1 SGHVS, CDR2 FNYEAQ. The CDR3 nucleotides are TGTGCCAGCAGCTTAAACGGGGGGGCCGATGGCTACACCTTC. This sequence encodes CASSLNGGADGYTF.

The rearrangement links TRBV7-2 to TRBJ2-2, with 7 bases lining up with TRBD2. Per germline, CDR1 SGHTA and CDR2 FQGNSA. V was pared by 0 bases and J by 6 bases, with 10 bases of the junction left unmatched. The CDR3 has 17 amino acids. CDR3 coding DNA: TGTGCCAGCAGCTTAGCGCCTAGCGGTTTGTTCGCCGGGGAGCTGTTTTTT. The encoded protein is CASSLAPSGLFAGELFF.